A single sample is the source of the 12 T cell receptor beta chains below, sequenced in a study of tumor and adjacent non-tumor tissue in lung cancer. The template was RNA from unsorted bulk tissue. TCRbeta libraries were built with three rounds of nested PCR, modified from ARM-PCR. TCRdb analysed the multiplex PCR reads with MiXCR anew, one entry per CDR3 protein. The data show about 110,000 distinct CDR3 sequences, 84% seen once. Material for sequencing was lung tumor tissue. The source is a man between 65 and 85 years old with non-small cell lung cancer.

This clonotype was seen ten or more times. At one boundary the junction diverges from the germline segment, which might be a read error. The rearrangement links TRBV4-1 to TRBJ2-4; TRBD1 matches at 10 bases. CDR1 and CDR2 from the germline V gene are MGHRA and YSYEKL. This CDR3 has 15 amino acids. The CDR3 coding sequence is TGCGCCGGCAGCGGGACAGGGGATTTGAGTAACATTCAGTACTTC. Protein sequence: CAGSGTGDLSNIQYF.

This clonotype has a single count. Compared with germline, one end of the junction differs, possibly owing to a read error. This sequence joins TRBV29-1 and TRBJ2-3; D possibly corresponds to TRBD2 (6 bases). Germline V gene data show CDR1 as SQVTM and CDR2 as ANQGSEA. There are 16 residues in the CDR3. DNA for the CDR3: TGCAGCGTCCATCCGCGGCGTCTCGGGAGCACAGATACGAAGTATTTT. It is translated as CSVHPRRLGSTDTKYF.

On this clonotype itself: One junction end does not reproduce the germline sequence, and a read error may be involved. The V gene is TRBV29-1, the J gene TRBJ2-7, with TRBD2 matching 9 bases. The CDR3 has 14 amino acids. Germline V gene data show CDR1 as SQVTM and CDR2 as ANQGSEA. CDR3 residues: CSVGYLSGRSEPYF. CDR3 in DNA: TGCAGCGTAGGATATCTTAGCGGGAGAAGCGAGCCGTACTTC.

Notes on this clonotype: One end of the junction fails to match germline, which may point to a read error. CDR3 nucleotide sequence: TGTGCCAGGATTTCCGCCGGGACAGGGTTCCCACAAGAAACCCAGTACTTC. Its protein product is CARISAGTGFPQETQYF. The chain employs TRBV6-5 and TRBJ2-5; the match to TRBD1 covers 9 bases. This CDR3 has 17 residues. CDR1 MNHEY and CDR2 SVGAGI come from the germline V gene.

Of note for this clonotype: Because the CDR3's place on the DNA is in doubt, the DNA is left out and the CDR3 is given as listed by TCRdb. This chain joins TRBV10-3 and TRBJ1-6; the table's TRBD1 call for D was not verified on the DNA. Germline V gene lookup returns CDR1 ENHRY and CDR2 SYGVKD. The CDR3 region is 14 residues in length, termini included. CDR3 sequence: CATQVGRGNSPLHF.

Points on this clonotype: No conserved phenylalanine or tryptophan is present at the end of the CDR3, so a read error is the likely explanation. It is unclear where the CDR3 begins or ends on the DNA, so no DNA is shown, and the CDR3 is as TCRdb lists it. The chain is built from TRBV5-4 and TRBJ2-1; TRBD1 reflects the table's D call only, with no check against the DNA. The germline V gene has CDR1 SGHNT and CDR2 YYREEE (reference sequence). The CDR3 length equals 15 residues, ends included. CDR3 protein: CASSFGGRVGNEHFY.

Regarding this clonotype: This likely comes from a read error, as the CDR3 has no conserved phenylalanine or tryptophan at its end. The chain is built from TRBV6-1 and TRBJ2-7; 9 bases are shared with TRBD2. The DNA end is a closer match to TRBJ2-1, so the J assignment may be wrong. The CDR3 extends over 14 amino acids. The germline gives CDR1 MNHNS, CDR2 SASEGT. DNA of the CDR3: TGTGCCAGCAGTATGACTAGCGGCTCCTACGAGCAGTTCTTA. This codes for CASSMTSGSYEQFL.

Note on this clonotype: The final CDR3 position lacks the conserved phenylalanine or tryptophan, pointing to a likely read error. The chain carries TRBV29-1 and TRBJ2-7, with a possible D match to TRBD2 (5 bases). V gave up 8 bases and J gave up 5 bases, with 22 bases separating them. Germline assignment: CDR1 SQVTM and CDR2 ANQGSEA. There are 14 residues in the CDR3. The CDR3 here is CSILRGQALDEQYI. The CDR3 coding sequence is TGCAGCATTCTCAGAGGGCAGGCGTTGGACGAGCAGTACATC.

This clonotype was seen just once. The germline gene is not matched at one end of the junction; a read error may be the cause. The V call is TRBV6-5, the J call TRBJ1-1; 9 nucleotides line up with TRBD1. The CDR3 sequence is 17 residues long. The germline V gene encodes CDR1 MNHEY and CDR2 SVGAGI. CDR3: CASRQAQDRGWGTEASF. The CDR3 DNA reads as TGTGCCAGCAGGCAAGCCCAGGACAGGGGATGGGGCACTGAAGCTTCCTTT.

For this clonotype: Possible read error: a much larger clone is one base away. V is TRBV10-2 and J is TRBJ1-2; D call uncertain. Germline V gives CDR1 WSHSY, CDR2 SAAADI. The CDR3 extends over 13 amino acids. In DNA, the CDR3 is TGCGCCAGCCGTGAGTCTACAGAGGGTGGCTACACCTTC. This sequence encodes CASRESTEGGYTF.

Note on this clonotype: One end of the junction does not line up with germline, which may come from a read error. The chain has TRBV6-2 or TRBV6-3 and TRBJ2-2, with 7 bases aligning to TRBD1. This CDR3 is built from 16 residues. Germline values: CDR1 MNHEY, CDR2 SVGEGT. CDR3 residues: CASSSSDGQDTGEMFF. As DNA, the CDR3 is TGTGCCAGCAGTTCCTCAGACGGCCAAGACACAGGGGAGATGTTTTTT.

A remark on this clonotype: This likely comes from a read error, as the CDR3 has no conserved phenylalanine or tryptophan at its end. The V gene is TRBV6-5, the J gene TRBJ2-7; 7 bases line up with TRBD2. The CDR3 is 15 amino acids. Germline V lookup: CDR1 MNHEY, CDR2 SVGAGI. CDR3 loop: CAVGRRLAGSYKQYI. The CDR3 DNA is TGTGCCGTCGGAAGGAGACTAGCAGGTTCCTACAAGCAGTACATC.